This T cell receptor (beta chain) was documented in a study of blood T cell repertoires in COVID-19. Across the whole study: Samples taken during acute and convalescent COVID-19 were collected in the United States, Italy and Spain.

Per the authors' pipeline: Estimated nucleated cell counts came from reference gene primer amplification. Sequencing used immunoSEQ multiplex PCR; TCRdb keeps in-frame clones, though not all of them. V, J and clone size derive from that table, while D and trimming were established from the DNA sequence. The sample carries roughly 220,000 clones, 84% recorded once. The CDR3 loop spans 16 amino acids. CDR1 and CDR2 from the germline V gene are SGHRS and YFSETQ. Losses at the gene ends were 1 base for V and 2 bases for J; bases not matched to a gene: 7. The receptor was derived from an older woman who had recovered from COVID-19. The sequenced sample consisted of peripheral blood. The chain carries TRBV5-1 and TRBJ2-3; 7 bases agree with TRBD2. The CDR3 region is CASSLIPRGDTDTQYF. CDR3 nucleotide sequence: TGCGCCAGCAGCTTGATTCCTCGGGGGGACACAGATACGCAGTATTTT. Filled out from reference TRBV5-1 and TRBJ2-3, the complete variable domain reads KAGVTQTPRYLIKTRGQQVTLSCSPISGHRSVSWYQQTPGQGLQFLFEYFSETQRNKGNFPGRFSGRQFSNSRSEMNVSTLELGDSALYLCASSLIPRGDTDTQYFGPGTRLTVL.